This T cell receptor beta chain was recovered during a study of cytomegalovirus exposure and HLA in healthy donors. Study-level results: The study carried out a later analysis of TCR beta sequences. It associated 16,951 of them with specific HLA alleles at a false discovery rate of 0.05. The study listed around 150 cytomegalovirus-associated TCR beta chains.

After removal of 5 bases from V and 3 bases from J, the junction contained 9 bases not matched to a gene. This CDR3 is 17 amino acids long. Germline V lookup: CDR1 SGHVS, CDR2 FQNEAQ. With 60 Vbeta and 13 Jbeta primers, the PCR was carried out. Profiled with immunoSEQ multiplex PCR; TCRdb holds only in-frame clones, not every one. The sample carries 100,000 to 150,000 clones, roughly 72% recorded once. This clone has just a few counts. Its antigen remains unidentified. Input material: PBMCs. This TCR was sampled from a man aged 40-49 years in good health and CMV-seropositive. The J gene is TRBJ2-3, the V gene TRBV7-8; 12 bases map to TRBD2. This CDR3 reads CASSPQTSGSRTDTQYF. In DNA form, the CDR3 reads TGTGCCAGCAGCCCGCAGACTAGCGGGAGCAGGACAGATACGCAGTATTTT.